Presented here are 17 T cell receptor beta chains from one specimen sequenced in a study of T cells in tumors after PD-1 blockade. TCRdb keeps only in-frame clones here, not all; method: immunoSEQ multiplex PCR. The table lists 1,500 to 2,000 clones, around 80% of them singletons. Sequenced material: tumor tissue, taken after anti-PD-1 treatment. The receptor set was obtained from a human donor with basal cell carcinoma.

This chain connects TRBV10-3 to TRBJ1-6; possibly TRBD1 for D (5 bases). The CDR3 has 14 residues. V gave up 2 bases and J gave up 6 bases, with 8 bases separating them. Germline V gene data show CDR1 as ENHRY and CDR2 as SYGVKD. The CDR3 spells CAISEDSRNSPLHF. The DNA for the CDR3 is TGTGCCATCAGTGAGGACAGTCGTAATTCACCCCTCCACTTT.

The V call is TRBV28, the J call TRBJ1-4, with D possibly matching TRBD1 (5 bases). Trimming removed 4 bases from V and 0 bases from J, with 12 bases in between. The CDR3 length is 16 residues. Germline assignment: CDR1 MDHEN and CDR2 SYDVKM. The CDR3 nucleotides read TGTGCCAGCAGTTCCACGGGACGGACAACTAATGAAAAACTGTTTTTT. Translating gives CASSSTGRTTNEKLFF.

The rearrangement uses TRBV2 and TRBJ1-6; 10 bases are a match to TRBD1. V shed 5 bases, J shed 2 bases, and the junction held 9 bases outside the gene matches. CDR3 size: 18 residues. Germline V CDR1 and CDR2: SNHLY, FYNNEI. The CDR3 reads CASSPRDRGRPYNSPLHF. The CDR3 DNA sequence: TGTGCCAGCAGTCCCCGGGACAGGGGTCGGCCCTATAATTCACCCCTCCACTTT. Combining the CDR3 with reference TRBV2 and TRBJ1-6 gives the whole variable domain EPEVTQTPSHQVTQMGQEVILRCVPISNHLYFYWYRQILGQKVEFLVSFYNNEISEKSEIFDDQFSVERPDGSNFTLKIRSTKLEDSAMYFCASSPRDRGRPYNSPLHFGNGTRLTVT.

J is TRBJ1-2 and V is TRBV4-1, with D unresolved. The germline V and J ends were trimmed by 1 base and 2 bases, with 14 bases remaining between them. Per germline, CDR1 MGHRA and CDR2 YSYEKL. There are 16 residues in the CDR3. The CDR3 protein is CASSQGRLGSNYGYTF. In DNA, the CDR3 is TGCGCCAGCAGCCAAGGACGTCTGGGGTCCAACTATGGCTACACCTTC.

A few counts support this clone. The chain uses TRBV19 and TRBJ1-6; D uncertain. This CDR3 comprises 15 residues. The V end was cut by 0 bases, the J end by 10 bases, with 13 bases between. From germline, CDR1 is LNHDA and CDR2 SQIVND (reference sequence). The CDR3 DNA reads TGTGCCAGTAGTATAGATTCCGACTCGGGATCACCCCTCCACTTT. Residues: CASSIDSDSGSPLHF.

The chain links TRBV6-5 to TRBJ2-3; 10 bases map to TRBD2. The V and J ends lost 8 bases and 5 bases, in that order; junction bases with no gene match: 10. This CDR3 is built from 15 residues. The V gene's germline CDR1 is MNHEY and CDR2 SVGAGI. The CDR3, as DNA: TGTGCCAGCGGATCGCAGCGGGGGGGAGGAGATACGCAGTATTTT. Residues: CASGSQRGGGDTQYF.

The DNA of the CDR3 is TGTGCCAGCAGTTACCGGGGAGATACGCAGTATTTT. Translated, it gives CASSYRGDTQYF. V gene TRBV6-5 combines with J gene TRBJ2-3; D possibly corresponds to TRBD2 (5 bases). The CDR3 loop spans 12 amino acids. Between the trimmed V and J ends, which lost 2 bases and 5 bases, there was a span of 5 bases. Germline CDR1 and CDR2: MNHEY and SVGAGI.

The genes are TRBV3-1 (or the pseudogene TRBV3-2) and TRBJ2-5, with TRBD2 identical over 11 bases. Trimming took 4 bases from V and 5 from J; bases not matched to a gene: 6. Germline V lookup: CDR1 LGHDT, CDR2 YNNKEL (reference sequence). The CDR3 runs 15 residues. In DNA form, the CDR3 reads TGTGCCAGCAGCCCCCGGGGGACTAGCGGCGAGACCCAGTACTTC. Protein: CASSPRGTSGETQYF.

The chain employs TRBV3-1 (or the pseudogene TRBV3-2) and TRBJ1-6; D is unclear. CDR3 length equals 17 residues. V was clipped by 0 bases and J by 2 bases, with 11 bases between them. The germline gives CDR1 LGHDT, CDR2 YNNKEL (reference sequence). The CDR3 protein is CASSQDLSGPYNSPLHF. CDR3 sequence (DNA): TGTGCCAGCAGCCAAGACCTCTCGGGTCCCTATAATTCACCCCTCCACTTT.

The chain uses TRBV5-1 and TRBJ2-3; D not resolved. Deletions cut 5 bases from V and 6 bases from J, with 13 bases between. CDR1 and CDR2 (germline): SGHRS, YFSETQ. The CDR3 contains 13 residues. The CDR3, as DNA: TGCGCCAGCAGTGAAAGGTTGTCGGATACGCAGTATTTT. Translation gives CASSERLSDTQYF.

V and J are TRBV2 and TRBJ1-5, with D hard to call. Between the trimmed V and J ends, which lost 1 base and 2 bases, there was a span of 12 bases. This CDR3 spans 16 amino acids. Germline CDR1 is SNHLY and CDR2 is FYNNEI. The CDR3: CASSEGSVRGNQPQHF. The CDR3 DNA reads as TGTGCCAGCAGTGAAGGGAGCGTAAGGGGCAATCAGCCCCAGCATTTT.

This rearrangement joins TRBV5-1 to TRBJ2-3; D is unclear. The V end was cut by 5 bases, the J end by 0 bases, with 13 bases between. CDR3 length: 15 residues. The germline V gene encodes CDR1 SGHRS and CDR2 YFSETQ. The CDR3 loop reads CASRGGVSSTDTQYF. CDR3 nucleotides: TGCGCCAGCAGGGGTGGGGTTTCTAGCACAGATACGCAGTATTTT.

The rearrangement uses TRBV14 and TRBJ1-3, with D possibly being TRBD1 (6 bases). The CDR3 has 17 amino acids. V lost 0 bases to trimming and J lost 7 bases, with 19 bases between them. Germline V gene data show CDR1 as SGHDN and CDR2 as FVKESK. The CDR3 sequence is CASSQDSVIWGRNTIYF. The CDR3 DNA sequence: TGTGCCAGCAGCCAAGATTCCGTAATCTGGGGGCGCAACACCATATATTTT. Drawing the rest from reference TRBV14 and TRBJ1-3, the complete variable domain is EAGVTQFPSHSVIEKGQTVTLRCDPISGHDNLYWYRRVMGKEIKFLLHFVKESKQDESGMPNNRFLAERTGGTYSTLKVQPAELEDSGVYFCASSQDSVIWGRNTIYFGEGSWLTVV.

This clone was observed a handful of times. The CDR3 loop is CATSPGDRGTDTQYF. The CDR3 region has the DNA TGTGCCACCAGCCCTGGGGACAGGGGCACAGATACGCAGTATTTT. This rearrangement joins TRBV15 to TRBJ2-3; 9 bases are a match to TRBD1. The junction had 4 bases not matched to a gene; V was cut back by 5 bases and J by 1 base. CDR1 is LNHNV and CDR2 is YYDKDF in the germline V gene (reference sequence). The CDR3 extends over 15 amino acids.

This chain links TRBV9 with TRBJ2-3, with 9 positions matching TRBD1. Germline trimming cut 4 bases from V and 4 bases from J; bases unmatched to any gene: 4. Germline CDR1 and CDR2: SGDLS and YYNGEE. The length of the CDR3 is 14 residues. The CDR3, as DNA: TGTGCCAGCAGCCTTCGACAGGGGGCAGATACGCAGTATTTT. Residues: CASSLRQGADTQYF.

This clone has just one count. The genes are TRBV18 and TRBJ2-3; D could derive from TRBD1 or TRBD2 (5 bases each). Germline CDR1 and CDR2: KGHSH and LQKENI. V lost 3 bases and J lost 2, with 15 bases in between. The length of the CDR3 is 16 residues. In nucleotides, the CDR3 is TGTGCCAGCTCACCCTACCCGGGACGCGACACAGATACGCAGTATTTT. Translated, it gives CASSPYPGRDTDTQYF.

The rearrangement uses TRBV3-1 (or the pseudogene TRBV3-2) and TRBJ2-7, with D possibly TRBD2 on 6 matching bases. The CDR3 spans 15 residues. Per the germline V gene, CDR1 is LGHDT and CDR2 is YNNKEL (reference sequence). Between the trimmed V and J ends, which lost 4 bases and 4 bases, there was a span of 17 bases. The CDR3 is CASSPWGLGGYEQYF. CDR3 DNA: TGTGCCAGCAGCCCCTGGGGACTCGGGGGATACGAGCAGTACTTC.